These T cell receptor beta chains were read from a single sample in a study of vaccination effects on CD4 cells after COVID-19. No antigens are known for them. Libraries were prepared by immunoSEQ multiplex PCR; TCRdb keeps only in-frame clonotypes and omits some of them. Of tens of thousands of clones in the sample, about 80% were seen once. Sequencing used CD4+ T cells from PBMCs cultured with HCoV-OC43 spike peptides, obtained after COVID-19 vaccination. Every receptor here comes from a human donor who received a COVID-19 vaccine. CDR3s include the opening cysteine and the closing phenylalanine or tryptophan. The order of the fields is D gene, V gene, clone size, J gene, CDR3 protein, CDR3 DNA. The D gene is left open where the match is weak. Only part of the rows carry a size: once, few, many, or a class if the clone is expanded.

D: NA
V: TRBV4-1
size: few
J: TRBJ1-4
CDR3: CASSQAAGATNEKLFF
DNA: TGCGCCAGCAGCCAAGCTGCAGGGGCAACTAATGAAAAACTGTTTTTT

D: TRBD1
V: TRBV2
size: NA
J: TRBJ2-2
CDR3: CASIWTGKNTGELFF
DNA: TGTGCCAGCATCTGGACAGGCAAGAACACCGGGGAGCTGTTTTTT

D: NA
V: TRBV5-1
size: NA
J: TRBJ2-3
CDR3: CASSFAKSTDTQYF
DNA: TGCGCCAGCAGCTTCGCGAAGAGCACAGATACGCAGTATTTT

D: NA
V: TRBV27
size: NA
J: TRBJ2-1
CDR3: CASSLFGQTFGYNEQFF
DNA: TGTGCCAGCAGTTTATTTGGCCAGACCTTTGGGTACAATGAGCAGTTCTTC

D: TRBD1
V: TRBV10-3
size: NA
J: TRBJ1-1
CDR3: CAISERQGNTEAFF
DNA: TGTGCCATCAGTGAAAGACAGGGGAACACTGAAGCTTTCTTT

D: TRBD1
V: TRBV12-5
size: NA
J: TRBJ2-6
CDR3: CASGPGQGVTGANVLTF
DNA: TGTGCTAGTGGTCCGGGACAGGGGGTAACTGGGGCCAACGTCCTGACTTTC

D: NA
V: TRBV19
size: NA
J: TRBJ1-4
CDR3: CASSRGQATNEKLFF
DNA: TGTGCCAGTAGTAGGGGACAAGCAACTAATGAAAAACTGTTTTTT

D: TRBD1
V: TRBV15
size: once
J: TRBJ1-1
CDR3: CATSSTPGQGYTEAFF
DNA: TGTGCCACCAGTTCCACACCGGGACAGGGTTATACTGAAGCTTTCTTT

D: NA
V: TRBV24-1
size: NA
J: TRBJ2-5
CDR3: CATSDSELRGETQYF
DNA: TGTGCCACCAGTGATTCAGAGCTGAGGGGAGAGACCCAGTACTTC

D: NA
V: TRBV4-1
size: few
J: TRBJ2-1
CDR3: CASSQAGRSYNEQFF
DNA: TGCGCCAGCAGCCAAGCGGGCCGATCCTACAATGAGCAGTTCTTC

D: TRBD1
V: TRBV6-5
size: NA
J: TRBJ2-5
CDR3: CASSSTGTGKETQYF
DNA: TGTGCCAGCAGTTCAACCGGGACAGGGAAAGAGACCCAGTACTTC

D: NA
V: TRBV18
size: NA
J: TRBJ1-1
CDR3: CASSPGEREAFF
DNA: TGTGCCAGCTCACCAGGGGAAAGGGAAGCTTTCTTT

D: TRBD1
V: TRBV12-3/TRBV12-4
size: once
J: TRBJ1-2
CDR3: CASSSGQGRSYTF
DNA: TGTGCCAGCAGTTCGGGACAGGGAAGGAGCTACACCTTC

D: NA
V: TRBV25-1
size: NA
J: TRBJ2-2
CDR3: CASSEQGSTGELFF
DNA: TGTGCCAGCAGTGAACAGGGTAGCACCGGGGAGCTGTTTTTT

D: NA
V: TRBV9
size: NA
J: TRBJ2-3
CDR3: CASSVSSTDTQYF
DNA: TGTGCCAGCAGCGTATCTAGCACAGATACGCAGTATTTT

D: NA
V: TRBV27
size: few
J: TRBJ1-5
CDR3: CASSRTVVNQPQHF
DNA: TGTGCCAGCAGTCGGACGGTGGTCAATCAGCCCCAGCATTTT

D: TRBD1
V: TRBV5-1
size: NA
J: TRBJ2-3
CDR3: CASSLAAGGRDTQYF
DNA: TGCGCCAGCAGCTTGGCCGCAGGGGGCAGGGATACGCAGTATTTT

D: NA
V: TRBV9
size: NA
J: TRBJ1-1
CDR3: CASSVAPVDRLNTEAFF
DNA: TGTGCCAGCAGCGTAGCCCCCGTTGACAGGTTGAACACTGAAGCTTTCTTT

D: NA
V: TRBV12-3/TRBV12-4
size: NA
J: TRBJ1-2
CDR3: CASRPTLGVGYTF
DNA: TGTGCCAGCAGACCTACACTTGGGGTTGGCTACACCTTC

D: NA
V: TRBV30
size: NA
J: TRBJ2-2
CDR3: CAWSLGTGELFF
DNA: TGTGCCTGGAGCCTAGGGACCGGGGAGCTGTTTTTT

D: NA
V: TRBV5-1
size: NA
J: TRBJ1-1
CDR3: CASSFQEFNTEAFF
DNA: TGCGCCAGCAGTTTTCAAGAGTTTAACACTGAAGCTTTCTTT

D: NA
V: TRBV7-3
size: NA
J: TRBJ2-1
CDR3: CASSLYASSYNEQFF
DNA: TGTGCCAGCAGCTTGTACGCGAGCTCCTACAATGAGCAGTTCTTC

D: NA
V: TRBV5-1
size: NA
J: TRBJ1-6
CDR3: CASSLEPAFGSPLHF
DNA: TGCGCCAGCAGCTTAGAACCCGCTTTTGGTTCACCCCTCCACTTT

D: NA
V: TRBV2
size: NA
J: TRBJ1-4
CDR3: CASKGLSNEKLFF
DNA: TGTGCCAGCAAAGGACTGAGTAATGAAAAACTGTTTTTT

D: NA
V: TRBV6-5
size: NA
J: TRBJ1-6
CDR3: CASSYTNSPLHF
DNA: TGTGCCAGCAGTTACACCAATTCACCCCTCCACTTT

D: TRBD1
V: TRBV2
size: few
J: TRBJ1-1
CDR3: CAGRQGDTEAFF
DNA: TGTGCCGGTAGACAGGGGGACACTGAAGCTTTCTTT

D: TRBD1
V: TRBV5-8
size: NA
J: TRBJ2-2
CDR3: CASSVGQGRAGELFF
DNA: TGTGCCAGCAGCGTCGGACAGGGGCGCGCCGGGGAGCTGTTTTTT

D: NA
V: TRBV12-3/TRBV12-4
size: NA
J: TRBJ1-1
CDR3: CASSLQGPGPAFF
DNA: TGTGCCAGCAGTCTTCAGGGACCAGGTCCAGCTTTCTTT

D: NA
V: TRBV15
size: NA
J: TRBJ1-4
CDR3: CATSRGVPNEKLFF
DNA: TGTGCCACCAGCAGAGGCGTTCCTAATGAAAAACTGTTTTTT

D: TRBD2
V: TRBV19
size: NA
J: TRBJ2-2
CDR3: CASSRTSGGTTGELFF
DNA: TGTGCCAGTAGTAGGACTAGCGGGGGGACCACCGGGGAGCTGTTTTTT

D: NA
V: TRBV7-2
size: NA
J: TRBJ1-5
CDR3: CASSPLFGGQPQHF
DNA: TGTGCCAGCAGCCCCCTGTTCGGAGGTCAGCCCCAGCATTTT

D: NA
V: TRBV6-9
size: once
J: TRBJ2-2
CDR3: CARQGDTGELFF
DNA: TGTGCCAGACAGGGTGACACCGGGGAGCTGTTTTTT

D: NA
V: TRBV9
size: NA
J: TRBJ1-5
CDR3: CASSADVGSQPQHF
DNA: TGTGCCAGCAGCGCAGACGTGGGGTCTCAGCCCCAGCATTTT

D: NA
V: TRBV5-1
size: few
J: TRBJ1-6
CDR3: CASSLGGGISPLHF
DNA: TGCGCCAGCAGCTTGGGAGGGGGGATTTCACCCCTCCACTTT

D: NA
V: TRBV28
size: few
J: TRBJ2-1
CDR3: CASSLSYNEQFF
DNA: TGTGCCAGCAGCTTGAGCTACAATGAGCAGTTCTTC

D: NA
V: TRBV5-8
size: NA
J: TRBJ1-4
CDR3: CASSPRATNEKLFF
DNA: TGTGCCAGCAGTCCCAGGGCAACTAATGAAAAACTGTTTTTT

D: TRBD1
V: TRBV2
size: NA
J: TRBJ1-2
CDR3: CASTPWRQGDGYTF
DNA: TGTGCCAGCACGCCTTGGAGACAGGGTGATGGCTACACCTTC

D: NA
V: TRBV30
size: once
J: TRBJ1-2
CDR3: CAWRRPVHDGYTF
DNA: TGTGCCTGGAGACGACCCGTACACGATGGCTACACCTTC

D: NA
V: TRBV7-9
size: NA
J: TRBJ2-3
CDR3: CASSPRGPLVGADTQYF
DNA: TGTGCCAGCAGTCCTCGGGGGCCGTTAGTCGGCGCAGATACGCAGTATTTT

D: NA
V: TRBV5-1
size: NA
J: TRBJ2-5
CDR3: CASSTANGETQYF
DNA: TGCGCCAGCAGCACCGCCAATGGAGAGACCCAGTACTTC

D: TRBD2
V: TRBV19
size: NA
J: TRBJ2-3
CDR3: CASSRSTSGGARTQYF
DNA: TGTGCCAGTAGTAGATCGACTAGCGGGGGGGCCCGGACGCAGTATTTT

D: NA
V: TRBV28
size: NA
J: TRBJ1-2
CDR3: CASSLRQHKGYTF
DNA: TGTGCCAGCAGTCTCCGGCAACATAAAGGCTACACCTTC

D: NA
V: TRBV2
size: NA
J: TRBJ2-2
CDR3: CASSEWPNTGELFF
DNA: TGTGCCAGCAGTGAGTGGCCGAACACCGGGGAGCTGTTTTTT

D: TRBD1
V: TRBV4-1
size: NA
J: TRBJ1-2
CDR3: CASSQAGTGSNYGYTF
DNA: TGCGCCAGCAGCCAAGCCGGGACAGGCAGTAACTATGGCTACACCTTC

D: NA
V: TRBV5-8
size: NA
J: TRBJ2-3
CDR3: CASPTLPAASSSSTDTQYF
DNA: TGTGCCAGCCCGACGCTACCCGCGGCTAGCTCCTCTAGCACAGATACGCAGTATTTT

D: NA
V: TRBV6-5
size: NA
J: TRBJ2-5
CDR3: CASSGTLQETQYF
DNA: TGTGCCAGCAGCGGGACACTACAAGAGACCCAGTACTTC

D: NA
V: TRBV14
size: NA
J: TRBJ1-1
CDR3: CASSQFFPAFF
DNA: TGTGCCAGCAGCCAATTTTTTCCGGCTTTCTTT

D: NA
V: TRBV7-2
size: few
J: TRBJ1-6
CDR3: CASSFGWNSPLHF
DNA: TGTGCCAGCAGCTTCGGGTGGAATTCACCCCTCCACTTT

D: NA
V: TRBV6-2/TRBV6-3
size: NA
J: TRBJ2-6
CDR3: CASSAQGGGANVLTF
DNA: TGTGCCAGCAGTGCCCAGGGAGGTGGGGCCAACGTCCTGACTTTC

D: TRBD1
V: TRBV5-1
size: few
J: TRBJ2-1
CDR3: CASSSLTGQGLDNEQFF
DNA: TGCGCCAGCAGTTCCTTGACGGGACAGGGGTTGGACAATGAGCAGTTCTTC

D: NA
V: TRBV7-3
size: NA
J: TRBJ1-2
CDR3: CASSLSSETNYGYTF
DNA: TGTGCCAGCAGCTTAAGTTCAGAGACTAACTATGGCTACACCTTC

D: TRBD1
V: TRBV10-3
size: NA
J: TRBJ1-3
CDR3: CAISESGQGTGTIYF
DNA: TGTGCCATCAGTGAATCGGGACAGGGCACTGGCACCATATATTTT

D: NA
V: TRBV28
size: NA
J: TRBJ2-5
CDR3: CASSLFQETQYF
DNA: TGTGCCAGCAGTTTATTCCAAGAGACCCAGTACTTC

D: NA
V: TRBV30
size: NA
J: TRBJ2-5
CDR3: CAWTPPVTQAQYF
DNA: TGTGCCTGGACCCCTCCCGTCACCCAGGCCCAGTACTTC